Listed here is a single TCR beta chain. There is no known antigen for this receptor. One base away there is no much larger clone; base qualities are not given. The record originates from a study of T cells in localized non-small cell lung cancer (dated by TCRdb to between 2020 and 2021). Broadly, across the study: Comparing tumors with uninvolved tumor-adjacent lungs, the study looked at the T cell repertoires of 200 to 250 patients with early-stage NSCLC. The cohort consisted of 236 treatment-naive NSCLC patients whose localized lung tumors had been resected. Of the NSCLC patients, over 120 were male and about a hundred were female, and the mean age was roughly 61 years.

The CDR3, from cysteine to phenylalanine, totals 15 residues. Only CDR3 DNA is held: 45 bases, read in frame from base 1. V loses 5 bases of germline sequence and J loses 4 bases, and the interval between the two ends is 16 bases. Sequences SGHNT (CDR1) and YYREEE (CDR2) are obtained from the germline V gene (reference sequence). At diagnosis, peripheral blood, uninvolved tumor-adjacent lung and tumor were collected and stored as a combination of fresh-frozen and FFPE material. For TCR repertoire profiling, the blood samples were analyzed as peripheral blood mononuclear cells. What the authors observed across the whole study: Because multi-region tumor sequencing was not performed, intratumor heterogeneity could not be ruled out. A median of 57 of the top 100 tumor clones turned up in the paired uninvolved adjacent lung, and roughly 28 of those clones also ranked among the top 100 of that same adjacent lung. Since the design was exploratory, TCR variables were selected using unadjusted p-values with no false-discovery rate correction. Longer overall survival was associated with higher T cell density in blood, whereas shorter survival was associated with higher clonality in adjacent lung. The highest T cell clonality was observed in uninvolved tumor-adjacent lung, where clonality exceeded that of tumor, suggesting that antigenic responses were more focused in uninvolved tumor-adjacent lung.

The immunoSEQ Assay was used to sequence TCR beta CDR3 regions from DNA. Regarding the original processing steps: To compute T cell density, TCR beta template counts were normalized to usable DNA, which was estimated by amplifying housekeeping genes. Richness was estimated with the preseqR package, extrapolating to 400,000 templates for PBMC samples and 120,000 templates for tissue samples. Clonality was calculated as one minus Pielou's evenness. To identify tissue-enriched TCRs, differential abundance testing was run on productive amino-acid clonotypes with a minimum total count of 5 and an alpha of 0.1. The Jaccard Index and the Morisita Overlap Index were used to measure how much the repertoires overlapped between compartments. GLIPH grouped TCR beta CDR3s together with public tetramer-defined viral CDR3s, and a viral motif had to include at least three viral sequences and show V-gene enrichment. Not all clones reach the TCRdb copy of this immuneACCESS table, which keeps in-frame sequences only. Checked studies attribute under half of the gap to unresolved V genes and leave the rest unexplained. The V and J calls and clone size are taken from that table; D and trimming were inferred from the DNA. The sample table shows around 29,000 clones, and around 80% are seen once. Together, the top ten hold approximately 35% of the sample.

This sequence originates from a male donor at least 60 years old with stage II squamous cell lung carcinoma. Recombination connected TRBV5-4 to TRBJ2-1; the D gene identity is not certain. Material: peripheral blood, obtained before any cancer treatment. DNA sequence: TGTGCCAGCAGGCAAAACCCCGGCGCTTACAATGAGCAGTTCTTC. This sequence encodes CASRQNPGAYNEQFF. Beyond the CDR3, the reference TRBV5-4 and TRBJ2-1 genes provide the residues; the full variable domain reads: ETGVTQSPTHLIKTRGQQVTLRCSSQSGHNTVSWYQQALGQGPQFIFQYYREEENGRGNFPPRFSGLQFPNYSSELNVNALELDDSALYLCASRQNPGAYNEQFFGPGTRLTVL.